This entry lists 29 T cell receptor beta chains sequenced from one sample in a study of cytomegalovirus exposure and HLA in healthy donors. PCR used 60 Vbeta primers and 13 Jbeta primers. Profiling relied on immunoSEQ multiplex PCR, and the TCRdb table lists in-frame clones only, not all of them. Counted here are some 130,000 clones, roughly 80% occurring once; the ten biggest clones make up approximately 2%. What was sequenced was PBMCs. Receptors were obtained from a man aged 25 to 40 in good health and CMV-seronegative.

This chain joins TRBV2 and TRBJ1-3; 7 bases fit TRBD1. V gave up 5 bases and J gave up 0 bases; unmatched junction bases: 7. The CDR3 consists of 16 residues. Germline CDR1 and CDR2: SNHLY and FYNNEI. CDR3 DNA: TGTGCCAGCAGTAGGGGACAGCTTAACTCTGGAAACACCATATATTTT. As protein: CASSRGQLNSGNTIYF.

The chain recombines TRBV5-1 with TRBJ2-2; no reliable D call. Germline V gene data show CDR1 as SGHRS and CDR2 as YFSETQ. The CDR3 runs to 16 residues. Deletions cut 0 bases from V and 1 base from J, with 10 bases between. The DNA of the CDR3 is TGCGCCAGCAGCTTGGCTTTATCCGGGAACACCGGGGAGCTGTTTTTT. Translated, it gives CASSLALSGNTGELFF.

The chain recombines TRBV6-5 with TRBJ2-7; TRBD2 might be the D (5 bases). Germline values: CDR1 MNHEY, CDR2 SVGAGI. V was shortened by 6 bases and J by 7 bases, with 22 bases between the two germline ends. The CDR3 sequence is 15 residues long. This CDR3 reads CASSPLERAVSEQYF. The CDR3 nucleotides read TGTGCCAGCAGCCCCCTCGAGAGGGCGGTGAGTGAGCAGTACTTC.

The chain carries TRBV9 and TRBJ2-1; a possible D gene is TRBD2 (5 bases). V was trimmed by 6 bases and J by 0 bases, leaving 13 bases between them. This CDR3 region has 15 residues. Looked up from germline, CDR1 is SGDLS and CDR2 is YYNGEE. The CDR3 DNA sequence: TGTGCCAGCAACCGAGTGGGAGCCTCCTACAATGAGCAGTTCTTC. This sequence encodes CASNRVGASYNEQFF. The entire variable domain, with the rest obtained from reference TRBV9 and TRBJ2-1, is as follows: DSGVTQTPKHLITATGQRVTLRCSPRSGDLSVYWYQQSLDQGLQFLIQYYNGEERAKGNILERFSAQQFPDLHSELNLSSLELGDSALYFCASNRVGASYNEQFFGPGTRLTVL.

This chain connects TRBV29-1 to TRBJ2-7; D is possibly TRBD1 (6 bases). Trimming stripped 5 bases from V and 4 bases from J, with 12 bases between. The germline V gene encodes CDR1 SQVTM and CDR2 ANQGSEA. The CDR3 runs to 12 residues. Here the CDR3 reads CSVISGVYEQYF. The CDR3 DNA reads TGCAGCGTTATATCAGGGGTATACGAGCAGTACTTC.

The V call is TRBV10-1, the J call TRBJ2-7; weak D call: TRBD2 (5 bases). The CDR3 spans 13 residues. The germline V gene encodes CDR1 WNHNN and CDR2 SYGVQD (reference sequence). V shed 7 bases and J shed 11 bases, with 21 bases lying between them. The CDR3 DNA is TGCGCCAGCACTGGAAGGGAAGGGAGAGAGGAGTACTTC. Translated: CASTGREGREEYF.

Only one count was recorded for this clone. V gene TRBV7-9 combines with J gene TRBJ2-1; 10 bases are a match to TRBD2. The CDR3 is 13 residues long. Per the germline V gene, CDR1 is SEHNR and CDR2 is FQNEAQ (reference sequence). Trimming cost V 4 bases and J 13 bases; bases outside gene matches: 7. The CDR3 sequence: CASSSLAGKDQFF. The CDR3, as DNA: TGTGCCAGCAGCTCACTAGCGGGAAAGGACCAGTTCTTC. The full variable domain, in which reference TRBV7-9 and TRBJ2-1 provide the parts outside the CDR3, is DTGVSQNPRHKITKRGQNVTFRCDPISEHNRLYWYRQTLGQGPEFLTYFQNEAQLEKSRLLSDRFSAERPKGSFSTLEIQRTEQGDSAMYLCASSSLAGKDQFFGPGTRLTVL.

In regard to this clone: One junction end does not reproduce the germline sequence, and a read error may be involved. This chain joins TRBV11-2 and TRBJ1-2; D call uncertain. This CDR3 spans 12 amino acids. The germline V gene encodes CDR1 SGHAT and CDR2 FQNNGV. The CDR3 is CASSLDAGREAF. The CDR3 DNA reads TGTGCCAGCAGCTTAGATGCGGGAAGGGAGGCCTTC.

In this sample, this clone turned up a few times. This chain connects TRBV7-9 to TRBJ1-2; no clear D gene. The CDR3 spans 14 residues. Deletions cut 2 bases from V and 4 bases from J, with 11 bases between. Germline V lookup: CDR1 SEHNR, CDR2 FQNEAQ (reference sequence). The CDR3 sequence: CASSLSQVRYGYTF. CDR3 nucleotides: TGTGCCAGCAGCTTAAGTCAGGTCCGCTATGGCTACACCTTC.

The chain uses TRBV6-5 and TRBJ1-4; the match to TRBD1 covers 8 bases. This CDR3 has 14 residues. Trimming took 5 bases from V and 8 from J; bases not matched to a gene: 7. In germline, CDR1 is MNHEY, CDR2 SVGAGI. In DNA, the CDR3 is TGTGCCAGCAGTAGACGACAGGGGTGGGAAAAACTGTTTTTT. It translates to CASSRRQGWEKLFF.

This chain uses TRBV13 with TRBJ1-2; tentatively, D is TRBD1 (6 bases). Between the trimmed V and J ends, which lost 2 bases and 8 bases, there was a span of 12 bases. The CDR3 contains 13 residues. Germline V gene data show CDR1 as PRHDT and CDR2 as FYEKMQ (reference sequence). This CDR3 reads CASSLMGAGGYTF. CDR3 in DNA: TGTGCCAGCAGCTTAATGGGGGCTGGCGGCTACACCTTC. Based on the CDR3 plus reference TRBV13 and TRBJ1-2, the full variable domain is AAGVIQSPRHLIKEKRETATLKCYPIPRHDTVYWYQQGPGQDPQFLISFYEKMQSDKGSIPDRFSAQQFSDYHSELNMSSLELGDSALYFCASSLMGAGGYTFGSGTRLTVV.

This chain joins TRBV19 and TRBJ2-3, with D possibly matching TRBD2 (5 bases). The CDR3 totals 18 residues. V shed 3 bases and J shed 6 bases, with 25 bases lying between them. Germline CDR1 reads LNHDA; CDR2 reads SQIVND (reference sequence). CDR3 sequence reads: CASSIGTGSRPFRDTQYF. The CDR3 DNA reads as TGTGCCAGTAGTATTGGTACGGGAAGCAGACCATTCCGGGATACGCAGTATTTT.

This chain links TRBV7-2 with TRBJ1-5, with a weak D call TRBD1 (5 bases). The V gene's germline CDR1 is SGHTA and CDR2 FQGNSA. V was cut by 5 bases and J by 5 bases, with 13 bases left in between. The CDR3 has 14 residues. CDR3 protein: CASSPMGGYQPQHF. In nucleotides, the CDR3 is TGTGCCAGCAGCCCCATGGGGGGATATCAGCCCCAGCATTTT. Combining the CDR3 with reference TRBV7-2 and TRBJ1-5 gives the whole variable domain GAGVSQSPSNKVTEKGKDVELRCDPISGHTALYWYRQSLGQGLEFLIYFQGNSAPDKSGLPSDRFSAERTGGSVSTLTIQRTQQEDSAVYLCASSPMGGYQPQHFGDGTRLSIL.

This clone showed up just a few times. The rearrangement links TRBV28 to TRBJ2-5; 8 bases fit TRBD1. The germline gives CDR1 MDHEN, CDR2 SYDVKM. J was trimmed by 3 bases and V by 3 bases; bases with no gene match: 6. This CDR3 is 15 amino acids long. DNA for the CDR3: TGTGCCAGCAGTTTTTACGGACAGGGTGAAGAGACCCAGTACTTC. It specifies CASSFYGQGEETQYF.

The V call is TRBV2, the J call TRBJ2-1; 7 bases are a match to TRBD2. Germline values: CDR1 SNHLY, CDR2 FYNNEI. This CDR3 region has 13 residues. V was clipped by 1 base and J by 14 bases; unmatched bases: 8. The CDR3 reads CASSEGEGRGEFF. The CDR3 DNA follows: TGTGCCAGCAGTGAAGGGGAGGGGCGGGGTGAGTTCTTC.

This chain connects TRBV29-1 to TRBJ2-3, with D maybe TRBD2 (6 bases). V dropped 6 bases and J dropped 1 base, with 14 bases sitting between them. Germline-derived CDR1 and CDR2 are SQVTM and ANQGSEA. This CDR3 is 14 amino acids long. DNA of the CDR3: TGCAGCGTCCATAGACTAGACGGCACAGATACGCAGTATTTT. Translation: CSVHRLDGTDTQYF.

CDR3 residues: CASSPQRESYEQYF. In DNA, the CDR3 is TGTGCCAGCTCACCCCAGCGGGAGTCGTACGAGCAGTACTTC. The chain joins TRBV18 to TRBJ2-7, with 8 bases matching TRBD2. CDR1 and CDR2 (germline): KGHSH, LQKENI. The trim removed 3 bases at V and 4 bases at J, leaving 5 bases unmatched. The CDR3 runs 14 residues. Full variable domain (remainder filled in from reference TRBV18 and TRBJ2-7): NAGVMQNPRHLVRRRGQEARLRCSPMKGHSHVYWYRQLPEEGLKFMVYLQKENIIDESGMPKERFSAEFPKEGPSILRIQQVVRGDSAAYFCASSPQRESYEQYFGPGTRLTVT.

The chain combines TRBV5-4 with TRBJ2-1, with TRBD2 matching 8 bases. The CDR3 is 18 residues long. Germline V gene sequence: CDR1 SGHNT, CDR2 YYREEE (reference sequence). V trimming: 4 bases; J trimming: 1 base; junction bases outside the gene matches: 13. In DNA, the CDR3 is TGTGCCAGCAGCCCTCGGGGACGGGAGGGAGCTTCCTACAATGAGCAGTTCTTC. Protein: CASSPRGREGASYNEQFF.

The chain is built from TRBV28 and TRBJ2-3, with D perhaps TRBD1 (7 bases). The CDR3 covers 13 residues. The V and J ends lost 2 bases and 5 bases respectively, with 8 bases between them. The germline V gene has CDR1 MDHEN and CDR2 SYDVKM. DNA for the CDR3: TGTGCCAGCAGTTTACAGGGGGGAGATACGCAGTATTTT. It is translated as CASSLQGGDTQYF.

The chain has TRBV6-5 and TRBJ1-3, with D tentatively TRBD1 (6 bases). Germline V gene sequence: CDR1 MNHEY, CDR2 SVGAGI. Trimming cost V 0 bases and J 4 bases, with 13 bases left between them. The CDR3 runs 16 residues. In nucleotides, the CDR3 is TGTGCCAGCAGTTACTCAGCAGGGGTCGCGGGAAACACCATATATTTT. Residues: CASSYSAGVAGNTIYF.

This clone showed up just once. The genes are TRBV2 and TRBJ2-3; 10 bases agree with TRBD2. J lost 5 bases, V lost 7 bases, and 3 bases had no gene match. The CDR3 contains 13 residues. CDR1 SNHLY and CDR2 FYNNEI come from the germline V gene. The CDR3 DNA follows: TGTGCCAGCAATCGACTAGCGGGAGATACGCAGTATTTT. Its translation: CASNRLAGDTQYF.

The V and J genes are TRBV6-5 and TRBJ2-5; 10 nucleotides align to TRBD2. The trim removed 0 bases at V and 5 bases at J, leaving 3 bases unmatched. This CDR3 is 15 amino acids long. Germline V gene lookup returns CDR1 MNHEY and CDR2 SVGAGI. The CDR3 loop is CASSYSSGRGETQYF. DNA of the CDR3: TGTGCCAGCAGTTACTCAAGCGGGAGGGGGGAGACCCAGTACTTC.

The chain links TRBV4-1 to TRBJ2-7; no clear D gene. The CDR3 extends over 13 amino acids. Per the germline V gene, CDR1 is MGHRA and CDR2 is YSYEKL. The V and J ends lost 1 base and 2 bases respectively, with 6 bases between them. The CDR3 DNA follows: TGCGCCAGCAGCCAAGGGCCGACCTACGAGCAGTACTTC. Its protein is CASSQGPTYEQYF.

The gene calls are TRBV27 and TRBJ2-2; 9 bases line up with TRBD2. V shed 3 bases, J shed 0 bases, and the junction held 11 bases outside the gene matches. Germline V gene lookup returns CDR1 MNHEY and CDR2 SMNVEV (reference sequence). The CDR3 sequence is 19 residues long. CDR3 DNA: TGTGCCAGCAGTTTTCGACCCCTGACTAGCGGTTCGAACACCGGGGAGCTGTTTTTT. It encodes CASSFRPLTSGSNTGELFF.

DNA for the CDR3: TGTGCCTGGACCAACGCAGGGGGCTGGTCCTACGAGCAGTACTTC. Residues: CAWTNAGGWSYEQYF. This chain connects TRBV30 to TRBJ2-7; 8 nucleotides align to TRBD1. V dropped 4 bases and J dropped 1; count of bases not matched to a gene: 9. This CDR3 region has 15 residues. From germline, CDR1 is GTSNPN and CDR2 SVGIG (reference sequence).

The CDR3 region is CASSPGLAGGPRTETQYF. In nucleotides, the CDR3 is TGCGCCAGCAGCCCCGGACTAGCGGGAGGGCCGAGGACAGAGACCCAGTACTTC. V is TRBV5-1 and J is TRBJ2-5, with 15 positions matching TRBD2. Germline V CDR1 and CDR2: SGHRS, YFSETQ. CDR3 length: 18 residues. The V and J ends lost 4 bases and 4 bases, in that order; junction bases with no gene match: 11.

As to this clone: Its ends do not fully match the called genes, so a read error is possible. This chain uses TRBV7-7 with TRBJ2-7, with 7 bases matching TRBD2. The CDR3 is made up of 18 amino acids. Germline loops: CDR1 SSHAT, CDR2 FNYEAQ (reference sequence). The CDR3 protein is CASSRTGLRKTACYEQYF. The CDR3 region has the DNA TGTGCTAGCAGCCGAACGGGACTACGAAAGACAGCATGCTACGAGCAGTACTTC.

This chain connects TRBV9 to TRBJ2-1; 11 nucleotides agree with TRBD2. CDR1 is SGDLS, CDR2 YYNGEE, per germline. J gave up 4 bases and V 3 bases, and 12 bases lay outside the gene matches. The CDR3 runs 18 residues. Here the CDR3 DNA reads TGTGCCAGCAGCGCCCGTAGAATAGCGGGAGGGCCGTACAATGAGCAGTTCTTC. It specifies CASSARRIAGGPYNEQFF.

This clone was seen only a few times. This chain joins TRBV19 and TRBJ1-2; D is unresolved. Germline loops: CDR1 LNHDA, CDR2 SQIVND (reference sequence). V dropped 7 bases and J dropped 1 base, with 4 bases sitting between them. The CDR3 has 11 amino acids. The CDR3 DNA sequence: TGTGCCAGTACCTATAACTATGGCTACACCTTC. Its translation: CASTYNYGYTF.